This T cell receptor beta chain was recovered during a study of human T cells and chemical hapten exposure. Stated time point: pre-sensitization, week 0. Specified treatment: therapeutic diphenylcyclopropenone sensitization with weekly scalp DPC. The V end lost 4 bases, the J end lost 1 base, and 13 bases lay between the germline ends. The CDR3 is made up of 15 amino acids. Germline loops: CDR1 SGHRS, CDR2 YFSETQ. Study results and limitations: Expanded TCRs were compared with controls, and the expanded TCRs formed significantly more large CDR3 similarity clusters.

TCRdb redid the calling of the RACE reads with MiXCR, one entry per CDR3 protein. The sample has about 380,000 distinct CDR3 sequences; about 5.1% are singletons. As regards this clonotype: No antigen is known for it.

This rearrangement joins TRBV5-1 to TRBJ2-3; weak D call: TRBD2 (6 bases). Sample: whole blood, taken in connection with sensitization to the hapten diphenylcyclopropenone (DPC). The sequence derives from a woman between 45 and 65 years old with alopecia areata. Some clones in this sample may be carry-over from other donors' samples. CDR3 protein: CASSAVPSGTDTQYF. CDR3 in DNA: TGCGCCAGCAGCGCCGTACCTAGCGGCACAGATACGCAGTATTTT.